This T cell receptor (beta chain) was identified during a study of T-cell reconstitution after alpha-beta-depleted transplantation in children. Germline V gene lookup returns CDR1 DFQATT and CDR2 SNEGSKA (reference sequence). This CDR3 contains 14 residues. Between the trimmed V and J ends, which lost 0 bases and 8 bases, there was a span of 15 bases. This sample's TCRbeta library carried unique molecular identifier barcodes. TCRdb processed the PCR reads anew with MiXCR; each CDR3 protein has one entry. The sample has hundreds of thousands of distinct CDR3 sequences; roughly 17% are singletons. The genes are TRBV20-1 and TRBJ2-3; D possibly corresponds to TRBD2 (6 bases). The TCR was taken from a human donor who donated a stem cell graft to a child with acute myeloid leukemia. Sequenced here: PBMCs from the stem cell graft donor, sampled from the stem cell graft. The DNA for the CDR3 is TGCAGTGCTAGAGAACGGGTTAGCGGCGGTACGCAGTATTTT. This translates into CSARERVSGGTQYF.